This TCR beta chain is drawn from a study of T cell repertoires in cytomegalovirus infection. Study-wide context: Epitope selection comprised recently identified HLA-C-restricted CMV epitopes and well-studied HLA-B-restricted CMV epitopes. TCR beta signatures that were public indicated CMV infection and matching HLA type.

MiXCR, applied by TCRdb to the reads, yields one record per CDR3 protein. The sample includes approximately 470,000 distinct CDR3 sequences, about 39% seen only once; the top ten take 35% to 50%. Broader study findings: Frequencies of public TCR beta families were cumulated, and this identified carriers of CMV plus the relevant HLA. Ex vivo responses were dominated by HLA-C-restricted CMV-specific TCR beta clonotypes.

In germline, CDR1 is SGHVT, CDR2 SQSDAQ. This CDR3 has 14 residues. The V and J ends lost 5 bases and 5 bases respectively, with 10 bases between them. This clonotype was seen more than once but under ten times. What it binds is unknown. Sequencing used cultured PBMCs, obtained from culture after CMV antigen stimulation. This chain links TRBV7-4 with TRBJ1-6, with no clear D. The source is a human donor in good health (CMV status not recorded). Some clones in this sample may be carry-over from other donors' samples. This CDR3 is CASSRESDNSPLHF. DNA of the CDR3: TGTGCCAGCAGCCGAGAGAGCGATAATTCACCCCTCCACTTT.